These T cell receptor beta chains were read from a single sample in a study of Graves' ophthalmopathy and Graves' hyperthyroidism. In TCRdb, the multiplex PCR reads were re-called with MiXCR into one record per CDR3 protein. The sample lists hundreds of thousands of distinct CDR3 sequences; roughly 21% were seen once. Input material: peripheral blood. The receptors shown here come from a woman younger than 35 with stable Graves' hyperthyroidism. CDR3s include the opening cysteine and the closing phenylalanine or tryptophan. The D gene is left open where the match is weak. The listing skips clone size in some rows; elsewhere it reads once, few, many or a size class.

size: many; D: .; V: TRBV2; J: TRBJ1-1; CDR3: CASILNPPGMNTEAFF; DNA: TGTGCCAGCATCCTAAACCCCCCAGGGATGAACACTGAAGCTTTCTTT
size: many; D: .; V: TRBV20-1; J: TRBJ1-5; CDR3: CSARWVGYSNQPQHF; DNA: TGCAGTGCTAGATGGGTTGGGTATAGCAATCAGCCCCAGCATTTT
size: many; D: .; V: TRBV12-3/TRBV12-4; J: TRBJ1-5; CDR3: CASSSPLRENSNQPQHF; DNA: TGTGCCAGCAGTTCCCCTTTGAGGGAGAATAGCAATCAGCCCCAGCATTTT
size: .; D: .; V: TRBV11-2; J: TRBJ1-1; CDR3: CASSLSESSGTEAFF; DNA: TGTGCCAGCAGCTTATCCGAGAGCTCGGGCACTGAAGCTTTCTTT
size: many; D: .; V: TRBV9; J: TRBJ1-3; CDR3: CASSANRLSGNTIYF; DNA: TGTGCCAGCAGCGCTAACAGACTTTCTGGAAACACCATATATTTT
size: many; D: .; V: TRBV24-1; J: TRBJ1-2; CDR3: CATSQGSGYTF; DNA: TGTGCCACCTCTCAGGGGAGTGGCTACACCTTC
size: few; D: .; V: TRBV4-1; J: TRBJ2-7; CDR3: CASSLEKSWEQYF; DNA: TGCGCCAGCAGCCTAGAGAAGTCATGGGAGCAGTACTTC
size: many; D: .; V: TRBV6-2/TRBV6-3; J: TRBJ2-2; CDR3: CASRKTGRTGELFF; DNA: TGTGCCAGCAGGAAAACAGGGCGCACCGGGGAGCTGTTTTTT
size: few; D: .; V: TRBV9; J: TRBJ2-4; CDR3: CASSVDGGVDIQYF; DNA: TGTGCCAGCAGCGTAGACGGAGGGGTAGACATTCAGTACTTC
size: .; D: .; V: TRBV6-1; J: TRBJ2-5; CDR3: CASSPTPNLYQETQYF; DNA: TGTGCCAGCAGCCCTACCCCCAACTTGTACCAAGAGACCCAGTACTTC
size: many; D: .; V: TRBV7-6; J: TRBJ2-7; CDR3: CASSSYRAPPTPYYEQYF; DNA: TGTGCCAGCAGCTCCTACAGGGCCCCCCCAACCCCCTACTACGAGCAGTACTTC
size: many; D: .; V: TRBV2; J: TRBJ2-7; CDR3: CASGVMGEQYF; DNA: TGTGCCAGTGGCGTTATGGGAGAGCAGTACTTC
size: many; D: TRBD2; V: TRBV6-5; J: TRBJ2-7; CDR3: CASSYTGLAGVVHEQYF; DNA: TGTGCCAGCAGTTACACTGGACTAGCGGGAGTCGTGCACGAGCAGTACTTC
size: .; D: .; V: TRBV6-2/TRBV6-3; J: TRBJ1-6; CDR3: CASSYRQGWGSPLHF; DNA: TGTGCCAGCAGTTACCGGCAGGGATGGGGGTCACCCCTCCACTTT
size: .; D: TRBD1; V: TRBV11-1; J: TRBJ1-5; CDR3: CASRLRCRDRGNQPQHF; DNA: TGTGCCAGCAGACTCCGTTGCCGGGACAGGGGTAATCAGCCCCAGCATTTT
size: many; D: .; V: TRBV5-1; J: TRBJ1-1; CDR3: CASSQGIMNTEAFF; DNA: TGCGCCAGCAGCCAGGGAATCATGAACACTGAAGCTTTCTTT
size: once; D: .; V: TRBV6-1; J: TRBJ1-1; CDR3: CASIGRKNTEAFF; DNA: TGTGCCAGCATTGGGCGGAAGAACACTGAAGCTTTCTTT
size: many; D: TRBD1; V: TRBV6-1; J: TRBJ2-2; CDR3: CASSPGQPNTGELFF; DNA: TGTGCCAGCAGTCCGGGACAGCCGAACACCGGGGAGCTGTTTTTT
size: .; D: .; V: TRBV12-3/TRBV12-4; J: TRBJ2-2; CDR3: CASTGLNTGELFF; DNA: TGTGCCAGCACAGGACTAAACACCGGGGAGCTGTTTTTT
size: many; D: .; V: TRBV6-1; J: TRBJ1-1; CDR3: CASSDITDSEAFF; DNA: TGTGCCAGCAGTGACATTACAGACTCTGAAGCTTTCTTT
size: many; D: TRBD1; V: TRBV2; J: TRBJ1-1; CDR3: CASSVQGVTEAFF; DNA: TGTGCCAGCAGTGTTCAGGGGGTCACTGAAGCTTTCTTT
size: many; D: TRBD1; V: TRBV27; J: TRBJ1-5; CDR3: CASSLTGTVNQPQHF; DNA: TGTGCCAGCAGTTTAACCGGGACAGTAAATCAGCCCCAGCATTTT
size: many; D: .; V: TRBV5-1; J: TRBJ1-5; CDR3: CASSSDGNSNQPQHF; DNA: TGCGCCAGCAGCTCGGACGGAAATAGCAATCAGCCCCAGCATTTT
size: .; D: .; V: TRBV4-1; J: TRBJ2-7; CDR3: CASSQGQRYEQYF; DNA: TGCGCCAGCAGCCAAGGACAGAGGTACGAGCAGTACTTC
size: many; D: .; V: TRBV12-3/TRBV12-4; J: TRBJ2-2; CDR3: CASSPGLSELFF; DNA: TGTGCCAGCAGCCCGGGGCTCTCTGAGCTGTTTTTT
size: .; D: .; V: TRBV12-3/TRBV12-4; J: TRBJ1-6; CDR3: CASSLSGGPLHF; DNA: TGTGCCAGCAGCCTCTCCGGGGGACCCCTCCACTTT
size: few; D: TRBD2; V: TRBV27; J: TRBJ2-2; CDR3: CASSFLTSGGPDTGELFF; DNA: TGTGCCAGCAGTTTCTTGACTAGCGGGGGGCCGGACACCGGGGAGCTGTTTTTT
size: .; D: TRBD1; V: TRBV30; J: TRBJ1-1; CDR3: CAGQGGGTEAFF; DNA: TGTGCCGGACAGGGGGGAGGGACTGAAGCTTTCTTT
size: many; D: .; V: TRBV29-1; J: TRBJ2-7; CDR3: CSVAPNVGVEQYF; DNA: TGCAGCGTTGCTCCGAACGTGGGGGTCGAGCAGTACTTC
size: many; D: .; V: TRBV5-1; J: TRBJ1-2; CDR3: CASSLEGPAYGYTF; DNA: TGCGCCAGCAGCTTGGAGGGACCGGCCTATGGCTACACCTTC
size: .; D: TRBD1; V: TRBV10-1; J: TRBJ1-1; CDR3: CASSESTGAVTEAFF; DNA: TGCGCCAGCAGTGAGTCAACAGGGGCGGTCACTGAAGCTTTCTTT
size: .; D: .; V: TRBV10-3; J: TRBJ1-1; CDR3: CAISGSTEAFF; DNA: TGTGCCATCAGTGGTAGCACTGAAGCTTTCTTT
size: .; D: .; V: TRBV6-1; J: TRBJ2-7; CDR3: CASSPYLGGDEQYF; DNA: TGTGCCAGCAGCCCTTACTTGGGAGGCGACGAGCAGTACTTC
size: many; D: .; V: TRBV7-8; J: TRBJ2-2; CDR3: CASSLADSTGELFF; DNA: TGTGCCAGCAGCTTAGCGGATAGCACCGGGGAGCTGTTTTTT
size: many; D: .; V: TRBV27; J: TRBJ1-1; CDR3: CASSLSSGAVNTEAFF; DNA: TGTGCCAGCAGTTTATCTTCAGGGGCAGTGAACACTGAAGCTTTCTTT
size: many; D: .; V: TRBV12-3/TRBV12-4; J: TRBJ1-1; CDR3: CASIHNSSPVNTEAFF; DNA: TGTGCCAGCATTCATAACTCGAGCCCAGTGAACACTGAAGCTTTCTTT
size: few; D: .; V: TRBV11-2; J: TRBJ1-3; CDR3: CASSLSFFSGNTIYF; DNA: TGTGCCAGCAGCCTAAGTTTTTTCTCTGGAAACACCATATATTTT
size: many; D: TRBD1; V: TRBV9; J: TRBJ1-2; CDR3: CASSVDRQGNYGYTF; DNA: TGTGCCAGCAGCGTAGATCGACAGGGGAACTATGGCTACACCTTC
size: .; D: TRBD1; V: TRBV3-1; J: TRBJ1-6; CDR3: CASSRGTGSSYNSPLHF; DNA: TGTGCCAGCAGCCGGGGGACAGGGAGCTCCTATAATTCACCCCTCCACTTT
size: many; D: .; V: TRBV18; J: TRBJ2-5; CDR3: CASSPPGLQQETQYF; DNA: TGTGCCAGCTCACCACCGGGACTGCAGCAAGAGACCCAGTACTTC
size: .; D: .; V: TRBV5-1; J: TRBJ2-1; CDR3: CASSLDRSSYNEQFF; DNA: TGCGCCAGCAGCTTGGACAGAAGCTCCTACAATGAGCAGTTCTTC
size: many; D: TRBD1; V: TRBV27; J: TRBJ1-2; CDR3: CASRREGAKGYTF; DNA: TGTGCCAGCAGGCGGGAGGGGGCAAAGGGCTACACCTTC
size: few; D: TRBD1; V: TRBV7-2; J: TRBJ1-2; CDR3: CASSLTGELSQTF; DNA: TGTGCCAGCAGTTTGACAGGGGAACTTTCGCAAACCTTC
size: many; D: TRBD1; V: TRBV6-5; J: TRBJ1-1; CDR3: CASRRTGEGWNTEAFF; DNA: TGTGCCAGCAGGAGGACAGGCGAGGGCTGGAACACTGAAGCTTTCTTT
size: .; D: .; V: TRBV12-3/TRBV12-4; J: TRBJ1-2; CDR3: CASSETDYGYTF; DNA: TGTGCCAGCAGCGAAACAGACTATGGCTACACCTTC
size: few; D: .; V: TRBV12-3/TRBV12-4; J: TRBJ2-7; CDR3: CASSFLGAEGYEQYF; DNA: TGTGCCAGCAGTTTTTTGGGGGCCGAAGGGTACGAGCAGTACTTC
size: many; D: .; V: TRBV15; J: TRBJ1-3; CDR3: CATSRDPQPSGNTIYF; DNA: TGTGCCACCAGCAGAGATCCGCAGCCCTCTGGAAACACCATATATTTT
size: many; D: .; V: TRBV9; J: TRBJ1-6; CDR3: CASNPDGGGSPLHF; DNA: TGTGCCAGCAACCCGGACGGTGGCGGTTCACCCCTCCACTTT
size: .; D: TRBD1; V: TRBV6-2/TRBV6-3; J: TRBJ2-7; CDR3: CASSSGGARNYEQYF; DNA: TGTGCCAGCAGCTCAGGGGGCGCGCGGAACTACGAGCAGTACTTC
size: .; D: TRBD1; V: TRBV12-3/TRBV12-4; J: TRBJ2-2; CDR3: CASSFGTGGAGELFF; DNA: TGTGCCAGCAGTTTCGGGACAGGGGGCGCCGGGGAGCTGTTTTTT
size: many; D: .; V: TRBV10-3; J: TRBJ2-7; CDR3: CAISDMGSYEQYF; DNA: TGTGCCATCAGTGATATGGGATCATACGAGCAGTACTTC
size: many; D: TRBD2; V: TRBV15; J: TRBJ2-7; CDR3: CATSRAKAGSYEQYF; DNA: TGTGCCACCAGCAGAGCCAAAGCGGGGAGCTACGAGCAGTACTTC
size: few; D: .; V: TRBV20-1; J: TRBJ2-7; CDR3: CSALIPGFSRYEQYF; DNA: TGCAGTGCTCTAATCCCGGGATTTTCCCGTTACGAGCAGTACTTC